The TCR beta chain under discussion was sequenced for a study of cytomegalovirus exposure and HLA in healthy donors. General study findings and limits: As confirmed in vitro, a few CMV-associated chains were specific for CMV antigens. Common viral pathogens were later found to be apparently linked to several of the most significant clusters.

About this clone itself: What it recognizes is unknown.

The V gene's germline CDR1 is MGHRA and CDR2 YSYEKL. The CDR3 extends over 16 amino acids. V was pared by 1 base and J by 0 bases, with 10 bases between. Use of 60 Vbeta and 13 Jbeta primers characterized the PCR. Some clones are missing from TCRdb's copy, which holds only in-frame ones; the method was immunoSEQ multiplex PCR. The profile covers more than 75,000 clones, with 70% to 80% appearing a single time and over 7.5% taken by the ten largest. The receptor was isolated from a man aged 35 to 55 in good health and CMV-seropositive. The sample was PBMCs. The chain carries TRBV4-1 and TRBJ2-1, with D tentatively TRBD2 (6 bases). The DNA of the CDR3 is TGCGCCAGCAGCCAAGCGGTCGGGAGCTCCTACAATGAGCAGTTCTTC. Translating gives CASSQAVGSSYNEQFF.